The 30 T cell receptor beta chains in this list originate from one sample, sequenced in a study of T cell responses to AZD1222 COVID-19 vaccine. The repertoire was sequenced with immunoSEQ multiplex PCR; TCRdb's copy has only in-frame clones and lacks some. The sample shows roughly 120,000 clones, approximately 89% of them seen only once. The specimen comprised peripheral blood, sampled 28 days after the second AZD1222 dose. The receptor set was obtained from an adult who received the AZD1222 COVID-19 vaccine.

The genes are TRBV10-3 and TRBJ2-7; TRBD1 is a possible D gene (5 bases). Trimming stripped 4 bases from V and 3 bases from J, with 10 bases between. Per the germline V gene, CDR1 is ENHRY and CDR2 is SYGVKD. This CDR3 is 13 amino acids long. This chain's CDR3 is CAISVDKGYEQYF. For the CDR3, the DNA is TGTGCCATCAGTGTGGACAAGGGCTACGAGCAGTACTTC.

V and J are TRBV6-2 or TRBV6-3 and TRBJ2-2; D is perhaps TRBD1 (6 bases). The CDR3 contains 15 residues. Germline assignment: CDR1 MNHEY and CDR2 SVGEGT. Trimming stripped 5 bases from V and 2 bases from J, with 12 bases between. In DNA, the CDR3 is TGTGCCAGCAGTCCCCCGGGACACAACACCGGGGAGCTGTTTTTT. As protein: CASSPPGHNTGELFF.

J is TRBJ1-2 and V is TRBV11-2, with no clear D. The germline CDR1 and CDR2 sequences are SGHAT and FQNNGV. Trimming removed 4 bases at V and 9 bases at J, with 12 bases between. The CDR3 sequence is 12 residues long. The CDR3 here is CASSSGSRRYTF. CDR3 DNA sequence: TGTGCCAGCAGCTCCGGGAGCCGTCGCTACACCTTC.

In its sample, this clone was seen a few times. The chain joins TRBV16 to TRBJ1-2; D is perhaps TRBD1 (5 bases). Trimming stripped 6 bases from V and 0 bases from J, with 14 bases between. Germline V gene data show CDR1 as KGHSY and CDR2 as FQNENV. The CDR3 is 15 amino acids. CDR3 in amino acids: CASSPQGQPNYGYTF. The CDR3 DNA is TGTGCCAGCAGTCCTCAGGGCCAGCCTAACTATGGCTACACCTTC.

CDR3 in DNA: TGCGCCAGCAGCCAAGAAGGGGGGCTGGCGAACACCGGGGAGCTGTTTTTT. This gives the protein CASSQEGGLANTGELFF. This rearrangement joins TRBV4-1 to TRBJ2-2; D assignment may be TRBD1 or TRBD2 (6 bases each). The V gene's germline CDR1 is MGHRA and CDR2 YSYEKL. Trimming removed 0 bases at V and 0 bases at J, with 11 bases between. The CDR3 runs 17 residues.

This CDR3 is CASSAREYEQYF. The CDR3 DNA is TGTGCCAGCAGTGCTCGCGAGTACGAGCAGTACTTC. The chain links TRBV2 to TRBJ2-7; D unresolved. The V and J ends lost 4 bases and 4 bases respectively, with 8 bases between them. Germline V gene lookup returns CDR1 SNHLY and CDR2 FYNNEI. The CDR3 has 12 residues. Complete variable domain (other parts from reference TRBV2 and TRBJ2-7): EPEVTQTPSHQVTQMGQEVILRCVPISNHLYFYWYRQILGQKVEFLVSFYNNEISEKSEIFDDQFSVERPDGSNFTLKIRSTKLEDSAMYFCASSAREYEQYFGPGTRLTVT.

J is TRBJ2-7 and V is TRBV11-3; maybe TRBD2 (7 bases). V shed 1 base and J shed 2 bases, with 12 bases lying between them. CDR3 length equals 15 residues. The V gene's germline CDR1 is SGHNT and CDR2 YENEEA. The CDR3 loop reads CASSLGGGSTYEQYF. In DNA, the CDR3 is TGTGCCAGCAGCTTAGGGGGGGGCTCAACCTACGAGCAGTACTTC.

The CDR3 nucleotides are TGTGCCAGCAGTGGGGGACTAGCGGGAAATTTGGAGCAGTACTTC. Protein: CASSGGLAGNLEQYF. The chain joins TRBV27 to TRBJ2-7, with TRBD2 matching over 13 bases. In germline, CDR1 is MNHEY, CDR2 SMNVEV (reference sequence). The V gene end was trimmed by 5 bases and the J gene end by 7 bases; junction bases not matched to a gene: 8. The CDR3 covers 15 residues.

In DNA form, the CDR3 reads TGTGCCAGTAGTATAAGCTTGATCAACTATGGCTACACCTTC. This sequence encodes CASSISLINYGYTF. The gene calls are TRBV19 and TRBJ1-2, with D hard to call. Between the trimmed V and J ends, which lost 2 bases and 2 bases, there was a span of 9 bases. The CDR3 consists of 14 residues. CDR1 and CDR2 from the germline V gene are LNHDA and SQIVND (reference sequence).

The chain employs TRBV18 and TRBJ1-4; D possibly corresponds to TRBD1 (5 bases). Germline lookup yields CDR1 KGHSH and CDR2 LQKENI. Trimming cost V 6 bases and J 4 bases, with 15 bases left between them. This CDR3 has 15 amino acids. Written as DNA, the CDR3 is TGTGCCAGCTCGCTGGGGGAGTCCCATAATGAAAAACTGTTTTTT. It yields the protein CASSLGESHNEKLFF.

The CDR3 sequence is CASSQDSLIVLAGTYEQYF. CDR3 sequence (DNA): TGTGCCAGCAGCCAAGACAGCCTGATTGTACTAGCGGGGACCTACGAGCAGTACTTC. This chain links TRBV3-1 (or the pseudogene TRBV3-2) with TRBJ2-7, with 10 bases identical to TRBD2. The germline gives CDR1 LGHDT, CDR2 YNNKEL (reference sequence). This CDR3 spans 19 amino acids. V gave up 0 bases and J gave up 2 bases; unmatched junction bases: 13.

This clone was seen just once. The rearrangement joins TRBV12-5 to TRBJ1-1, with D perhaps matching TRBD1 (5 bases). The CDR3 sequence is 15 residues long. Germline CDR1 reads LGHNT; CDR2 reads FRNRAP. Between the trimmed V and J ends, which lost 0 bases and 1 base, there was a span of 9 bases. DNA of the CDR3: TGTGCTAGTGGTTTGGTCCGGGGGGGGAACACTGAAGCTTTCTTT. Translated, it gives CASGLVRGGNTEAFF. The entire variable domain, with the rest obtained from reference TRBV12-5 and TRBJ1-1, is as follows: DARVTQTPRHKVTEMGQEVTMRCQPILGHNTVFWYRQTMMQGLELLAYFRNRAPLDDSGMPKDRFSAEMPDATLATLKIQPSEPRDSAVYFCASGLVRGGNTEAFFGQGTRLTVV.

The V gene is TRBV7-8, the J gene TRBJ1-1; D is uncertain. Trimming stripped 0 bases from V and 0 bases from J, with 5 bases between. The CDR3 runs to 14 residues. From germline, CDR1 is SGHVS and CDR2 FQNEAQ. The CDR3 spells CASSLAAVNTEAFF. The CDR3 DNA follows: TGTGCCAGCAGCTTAGCCGCGGTGAACACTGAAGCTTTCTTT.

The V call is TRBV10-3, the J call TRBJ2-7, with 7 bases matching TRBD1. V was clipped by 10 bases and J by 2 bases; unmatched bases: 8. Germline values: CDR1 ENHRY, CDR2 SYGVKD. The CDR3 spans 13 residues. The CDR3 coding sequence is TGTGCCACCAAACAGGGGACGACCTACGAGCAGTACTTC. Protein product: CATKQGTTYEQYF.

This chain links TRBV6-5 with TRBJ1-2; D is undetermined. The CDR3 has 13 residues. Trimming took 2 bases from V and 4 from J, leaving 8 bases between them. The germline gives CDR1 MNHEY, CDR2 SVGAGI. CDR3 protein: CASSYAPPYGYTF. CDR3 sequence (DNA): TGTGCCAGCAGTTACGCCCCACCCTATGGCTACACCTTC.

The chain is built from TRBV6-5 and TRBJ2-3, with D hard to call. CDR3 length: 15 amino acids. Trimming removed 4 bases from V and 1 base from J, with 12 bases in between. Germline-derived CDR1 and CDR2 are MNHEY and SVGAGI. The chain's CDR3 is CASSSFRARTDTQYF. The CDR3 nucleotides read TGTGCCAGCAGTTCCTTTAGGGCCCGCACAGATACGCAGTATTTT.

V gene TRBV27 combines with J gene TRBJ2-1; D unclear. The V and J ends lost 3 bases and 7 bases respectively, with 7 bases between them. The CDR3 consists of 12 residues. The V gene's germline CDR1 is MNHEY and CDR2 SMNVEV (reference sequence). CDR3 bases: TGTGCCAGCAGTTTGGGTATGAATGAGCAGTTCTTC. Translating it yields CASSLGMNEQFF.

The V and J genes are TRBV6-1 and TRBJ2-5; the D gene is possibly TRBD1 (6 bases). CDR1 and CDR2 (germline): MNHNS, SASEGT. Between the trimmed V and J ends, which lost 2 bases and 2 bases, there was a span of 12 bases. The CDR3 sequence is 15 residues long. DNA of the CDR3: TGTGCCAGCAGTGAACTGGGCGGACAGCAAGAGACCCAGTACTTC. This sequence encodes CASSELGGQQETQYF.

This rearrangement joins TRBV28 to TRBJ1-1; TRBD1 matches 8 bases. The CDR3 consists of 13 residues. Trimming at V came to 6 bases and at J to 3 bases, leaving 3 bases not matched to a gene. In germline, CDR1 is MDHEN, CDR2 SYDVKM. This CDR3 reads CASSRTGYTEAFF. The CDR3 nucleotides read TGTGCCAGCAGCCGGACAGGGTACACTGAAGCTTTCTTT.

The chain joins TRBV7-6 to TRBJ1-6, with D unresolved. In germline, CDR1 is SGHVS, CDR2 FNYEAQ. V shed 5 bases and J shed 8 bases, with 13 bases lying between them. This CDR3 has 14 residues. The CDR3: CASSQGGIHSPLHF. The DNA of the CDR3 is TGTGCCAGCAGCCAAGGAGGGATTCATTCACCCCTCCACTTT.

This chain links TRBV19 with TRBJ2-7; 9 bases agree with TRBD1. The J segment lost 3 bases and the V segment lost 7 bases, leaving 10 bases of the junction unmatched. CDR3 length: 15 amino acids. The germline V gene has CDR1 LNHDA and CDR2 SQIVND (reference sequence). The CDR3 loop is CASTPGQGVYYEQYF. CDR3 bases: TGTGCCAGTACCCCGGGACAGGGTGTCTACTACGAGCAGTACTTC.

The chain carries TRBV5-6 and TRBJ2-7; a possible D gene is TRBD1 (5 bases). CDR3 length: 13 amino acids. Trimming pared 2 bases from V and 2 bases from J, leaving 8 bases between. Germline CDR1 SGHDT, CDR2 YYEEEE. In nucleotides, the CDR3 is TGTGCCAGCAGCTTAGGCAGGGCCTACGAGCAGTACTTC. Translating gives CASSLGRAYEQYF.

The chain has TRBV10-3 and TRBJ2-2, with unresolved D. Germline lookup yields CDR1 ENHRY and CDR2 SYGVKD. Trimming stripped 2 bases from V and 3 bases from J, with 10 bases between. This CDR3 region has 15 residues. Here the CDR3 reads CAISERSGYTGELFF. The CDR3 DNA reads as TGTGCCATCAGTGAGAGGTCTGGTTACACCGGGGAGCTGTTTTTT.

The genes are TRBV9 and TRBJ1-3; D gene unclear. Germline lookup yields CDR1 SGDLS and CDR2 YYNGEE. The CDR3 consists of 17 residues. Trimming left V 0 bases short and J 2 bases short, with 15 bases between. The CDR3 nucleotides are TGTGCCAGCAGCGTAGGGGGAAGGGAGGCGCCTGGAAACACCATATATTTT. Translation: CASSVGGREAPGNTIYF.

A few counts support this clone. CDR3 DNA sequence: TGCAGTGCTAGTCATGGGGCGGATACTAGCACAGATACGCAGTATTTT. As protein: CSASHGADTSTDTQYF. The V and J genes are TRBV20-1 and TRBJ2-3; tentative D call: TRBD1 (5 bases). Trimming removed 3 bases from V and 0 bases from J, with 16 bases in between. The CDR3 sequence is 16 residues long. CDR1 is DFQATT and CDR2 is SNEGSKA in the germline V gene (reference sequence).

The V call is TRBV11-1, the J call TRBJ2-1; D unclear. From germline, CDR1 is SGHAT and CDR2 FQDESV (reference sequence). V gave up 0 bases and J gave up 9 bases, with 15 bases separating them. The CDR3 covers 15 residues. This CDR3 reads CASSLASVLVFEQFF. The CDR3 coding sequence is TGTGCCAGCAGCTTAGCTTCCGTTCTCGTGTTTGAGCAGTTCTTC.

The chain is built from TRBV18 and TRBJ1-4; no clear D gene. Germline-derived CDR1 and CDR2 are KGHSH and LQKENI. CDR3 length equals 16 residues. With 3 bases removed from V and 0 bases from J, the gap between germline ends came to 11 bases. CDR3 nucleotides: TGTGCCAGCTCACCCCGCGGGAGTTCAACTAATGAAAAACTGTTTTTT. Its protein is CASSPRGSSTNEKLFF.

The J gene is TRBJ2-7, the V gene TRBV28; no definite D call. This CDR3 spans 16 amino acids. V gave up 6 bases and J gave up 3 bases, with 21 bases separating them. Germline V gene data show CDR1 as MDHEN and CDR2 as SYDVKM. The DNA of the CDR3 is TGTGCCAGCAGCCCTGGGTTAATTTCCCCGAACTACGAGCAGTACTTC. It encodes CASSPGLISPNYEQYF.

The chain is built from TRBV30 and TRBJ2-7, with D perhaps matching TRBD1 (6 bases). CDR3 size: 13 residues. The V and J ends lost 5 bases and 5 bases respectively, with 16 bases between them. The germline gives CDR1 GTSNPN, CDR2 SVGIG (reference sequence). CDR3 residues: CAWCEGQSDEQYF. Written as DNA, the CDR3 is TGTGCCTGGTGTGAGGGACAATCAGACGAGCAGTACTTC.

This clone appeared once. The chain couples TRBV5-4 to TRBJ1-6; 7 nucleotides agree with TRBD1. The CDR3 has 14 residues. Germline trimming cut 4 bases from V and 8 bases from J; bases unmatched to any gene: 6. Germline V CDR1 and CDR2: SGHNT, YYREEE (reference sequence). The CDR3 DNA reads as TGTGCCAGCAGCCCCCAGGGGGAGCATTCACCCCTCCACTTT. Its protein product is CASSPQGEHSPLHF.